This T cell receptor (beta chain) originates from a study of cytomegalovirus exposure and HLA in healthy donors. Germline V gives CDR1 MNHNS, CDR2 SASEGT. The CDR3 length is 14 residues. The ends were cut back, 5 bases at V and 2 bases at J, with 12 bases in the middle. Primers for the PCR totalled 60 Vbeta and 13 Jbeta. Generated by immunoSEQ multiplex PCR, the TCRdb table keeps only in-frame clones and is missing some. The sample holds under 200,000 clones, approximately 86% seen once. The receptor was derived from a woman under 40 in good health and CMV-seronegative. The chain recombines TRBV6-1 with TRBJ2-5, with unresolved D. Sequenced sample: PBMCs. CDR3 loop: CASSKLSPQETQYF. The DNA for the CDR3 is TGTGCCAGCAGTAAACTAAGCCCGCAAGAGACCCAGTACTTC.